This TCR beta chain appears in the sequencing data of a study of blood T cell repertoires in COVID-19. Trimming stripped 5 bases from V and 6 bases from J, with 13 bases between. The CDR3 has 13 amino acids. Germline lookup yields CDR1 WSHSY and CDR2 SAAADI. Measured with immunoSEQ multiplex PCR; TCRdb has only the in-frame clones, and not every one. The table records approximately 130,000 clones, around 81% of them present only once. The clonotype was recovered from a human donor in a cohort sampled during active COVID-19. Sequencing was performed on peripheral blood. The gene calls are TRBV10-2 and TRBJ1-2; D unresolved. The CDR3 here is CASSIGELNGYTF. CDR3 in DNA: TGCGCCAGCAGTATCGGGGAGCTTAATGGCTACACCTTC.